This note documents a single T cell receptor beta chain sequence. The data derive from a study of blood T cell repertoires in COVID-19. Trimming took 6 bases from V and 2 from J; bases not matched to a gene: 10. There are 15 residues in the CDR3. The germline V gene encodes CDR1 SGHKS and CDR2 YYEKEE (reference sequence). Generated by immunoSEQ multiplex PCR, the TCRdb table keeps only in-frame clones and is missing some. This table has 45,000 or so clones, around 87% appearing once. This sequence joins TRBV5-5 and TRBJ1-2; TRBD1 agrees at 7 bases. Sequenced: peripheral blood. The clonotype comes from a woman aged 80 or older with COVID-19, enrolled during active disease. The CDR3 DNA reads as TGTGCCAGCAACGTGGGACAGCTAACAAACTATGGCTACACCTTC. It encodes CASNVGQLTNYGYTF.